Following are 17 T cell receptor beta chains from one sample sequenced in a study of beta chain features in type 1 diabetes. Of the isolated RNA, all was reverse transcribed, and so the sequenced material was expressed TCRB transcripts. Some clones are missing from TCRdb's copy, which holds only in-frame ones; the method was immunoSEQ multiplex PCR. The data hold 500,000 to 700,000 clones, with about 16% observed a single time. Sequenced material: naive CD4+ T cells from blood. These receptors all stem from a man aged 18 to 30 in good health.

The chain joins TRBV28 to TRBJ2-1, with 7 bases fitting TRBD1. The junction had 8 bases not matched to a gene; V was cut back by 3 bases and J by 15 bases. The CDR3 extends over 12 amino acids. Germline CDR1 reads MDHEN; CDR2 reads SYDVKM. In DNA, the CDR3 is TGTGCCAGCAGTTTCTCCCGACAGGGTGGGTTCTTC. Protein sequence: CASSFSRQGGFF.

The sample holds a few counts of this clone. The V and J genes are TRBV11-3 and TRBJ1-1; no firm D call. This CDR3 has 12 residues. CDR1 and CDR2 from the germline V gene are SGHNT and YENEEA. Trimming removed 0 bases from V and 8 bases from J, with 7 bases in between. CDR3 protein: CASSLEGKEAFF. The CDR3 bases are TGTGCCAGCAGCTTAGAGGGAAAAGAAGCTTTCTTT. The whole variable domain, remainder taken from reference TRBV11-3 and TRBJ1-1, is EAGVVQSPRYKIIEKKQPVAFWCNPISGHNTLYWYLQNLGQGPELLIRYENEEAVDDSQLPKDRFSAERLKGVDSTLKIQPAELGDSAVYLCASSLEGKEAFFGQGTRLTVV.

The table lists this clone with a few counts. The chain joins TRBV7-3 to TRBJ2-2; no reliable D call. V was cut by 5 bases and J by 5 bases, with 12 bases left in between. The CDR3 is made up of 14 amino acids. Germline CDR1 is SGHTA and CDR2 is FQGTGA. CDR3 protein: CASSPAPWTGELFF. DNA of the CDR3: TGTGCCAGCAGCCCCGCCCCATGGACCGGGGAGCTGTTTTTT.

This clone was picked up a small number of times. CDR3 protein: CASSVAPREWIYNEQFF. The CDR3 nucleotides are TGTGCCAGCAGCGTAGCGCCGCGGGAGTGGATCTACAATGAGCAGTTCTTC. The chain carries TRBV9 and TRBJ2-1; 7 nucleotides match TRBD2. Per the germline V gene, CDR1 is SGDLS and CDR2 is YYNGEE. The CDR3 runs to 17 residues. J gave up 3 bases and V 0 bases, and 9 bases lay outside the gene matches.

This clone has just a few counts. V is TRBV9 and J is TRBJ2-3; a possible D gene is TRBD2 (5 bases). V was clipped by 4 bases and J by 3 bases, with 9 bases between them. The germline CDR1 and CDR2 sequences are SGDLS and YYNGEE. CDR3 length equals 13 residues. CDR3 loop: CASSPGGTDTQYF. The CDR3 DNA sequence: TGTGCCAGCAGCCCCGGAGGAACAGATACGCAGTATTTT. Full variable domain (rest looked up from reference TRBV9 and TRBJ2-3): DSGVTQTPKHLITATGQRVTLRCSPRSGDLSVYWYQQSLDQGLQFLIQYYNGEERAKGNILERFSAQQFPDLHSELNLSSLELGDSALYFCASSPGGTDTQYFGPGTRLTVL.

This clone has more than one count but fewer than ten. This CDR3 reads CSVVGPSSYNEQFF. The CDR3 nucleotides read TGCAGCGTTGTAGGTCCGAGCTCCTACAATGAGCAGTTCTTC. This chain uses TRBV29-1 with TRBJ2-1; D gene unclear. V was shortened by 4 bases and J by 0 bases, with 10 bases between the two germline ends. There are 14 residues in the CDR3. Per germline, CDR1 SQVTM and CDR2 ANQGSEA.

The chain has TRBV7-9 and TRBJ2-3; tentative D call: TRBD1 (6 bases). Germline V gene sequence: CDR1 SEHNR, CDR2 FQNEAQ (reference sequence). The CDR3 is 14 residues long. V lost 2 bases and J lost 3, with 9 bases in between. Here the CDR3 DNA reads TGTGCCAGCAGCTTACCAGGGACAACAGATACGCAGTATTTT. Its protein is CASSLPGTTDTQYF.

This clone occurred a few times. The rearrangement joins TRBV29-1 to TRBJ1-2, with a weak D call TRBD1 (5 bases). Trimming left V 5 bases short and J 7 bases short, with 11 bases between. Germline assignment: CDR1 SQVTM and CDR2 ANQGSEA. This CDR3 is built from 11 residues. The CDR3 DNA sequence: TGCAGCGTTCAACGACAGACTGGCTACACCTTC. Its translation: CSVQRQTGYTF.

V usage is TRBV18 and J usage is TRBJ2-1, with 7 bases aligning to TRBD1. The CDR3 covers 15 residues. Trimming took 6 bases from V and 7 from J; bases not matched to a gene: 12. From germline, CDR1 is KGHSH and CDR2 LQKENI. CDR3 DNA: TGTGCCAGCTCCCCCAAAGACAGGGTGCGAAATGAGCAGTTCTTC. This gives the protein CASSPKDRVRNEQFF.

V and J are TRBV4-1 and TRBJ2-4; D is unclear. The germline CDR1 and CDR2 sequences are MGHRA and YSYEKL. The CDR3 totals 14 residues. V lost 7 bases to trimming and J lost 0 bases, with 10 bases between them. The DNA of the CDR3 is TGCGCCAGCAAACCCTTGGGAGCCAAAAACATTCAGTACTTC. Translating gives CASKPLGAKNIQYF.

The CDR3 is CASHRGHSGANVLTF. The CDR3 DNA follows: TGTGCCAGCCACAGGGGGCACTCTGGGGCCAACGTCCTGACTTTC. This sequence joins TRBV28 and TRBJ2-6; 9 bases align to TRBD1. The CDR3 extends over 15 amino acids. Germline V gene sequence: CDR1 MDHEN, CDR2 SYDVKM. V gave up 8 bases and J gave up 0 bases; unmatched junction bases: 2. Based on the CDR3 plus reference TRBV28 and TRBJ2-6, the full variable domain is DVKVTQSSRYLVKRTGEKVFLECVQDMDHENMFWYRQDPGLGLRLIYFSYDVKMKEKGDIPEGYSVSREKKERFSLILESASTNQTSMYLCASHRGHSGANVLTFGAGSRLTVL.

This clone has a handful of counts. The chain carries TRBV18 and TRBJ1-5; the D is unclear. Germline assignment: CDR1 KGHSH and CDR2 LQKENI. V dropped 2 bases and J dropped 5 bases, with 7 bases sitting between them. The CDR3 sequence is 13 residues long. The CDR3, as DNA: TGTGCCAGCTCACCAAAGAACGATCAGCCCCAGCATTTT. As protein: CASSPKNDQPQHF.

The chain links TRBV9 to TRBJ2-2, with D perhaps matching TRBD1 (6 bases). V lost 4 bases to trimming and J lost 4 bases, with 14 bases between them. CDR1 is SGDLS and CDR2 is YYNGEE in the germline V gene. The CDR3 is made up of 15 amino acids. CDR3 DNA: TGTGCCAGCAGCCTACAGGGTTCCGGCACCGGGGAGCTGTTTTTT. As protein: CASSLQGSGTGELFF.

The genes are TRBV4-3 and TRBJ2-3; TRBD2 matches 11 bases. Germline V gene data show CDR1 as LGHNA and CDR2 as YSLEER. V shed 0 bases, J shed 14 bases, and the junction held 4 bases outside the gene matches. The CDR3 runs to 13 residues. The CDR3 reads CASSQDLAGGAYF. In DNA, the CDR3 is TGCGCCAGCAGCCAAGATCTAGCGGGGGGTGCGTATTTT.

The V gene is TRBV7-9, the J gene TRBJ1-2, with 7 bases identical to TRBD1. Germline V gene data show CDR1 as SEHNR and CDR2 as FQNEAQ (reference sequence). V shed 4 bases and J 4 bases; nucleotides not matched to a gene: 6. The CDR3 is 14 amino acids. CDR3 loop: CASSWGDRAYGYTF. CDR3 bases: TGTGCCAGCAGCTGGGGGGACAGAGCCTATGGCTACACCTTC.

J is TRBJ2-3 and V is TRBV28; maybe TRBD2 (6 bases). The CDR3 consists of 16 residues. V was trimmed by 3 bases and J by 3 bases, leaving 16 bases between them. The germline gives CDR1 MDHEN, CDR2 SYDVKM. CDR3 DNA sequence: TGTGCCAGCAGTTTTGCGGGATCCTGGGGTACAGATACGCAGTATTTT. Translating it yields CASSFAGSWGTDTQYF.

The rearrangement uses TRBV11-2 and TRBJ2-1; no clear D. Germline values: CDR1 SGHAT, CDR2 FQNNGV. V dropped 8 bases and J dropped 7 bases, with 15 bases sitting between them. The CDR3 extends over 13 amino acids. In nucleotides, the CDR3 is TGTGCCAGCCGGCCTTTAACGAGGAATGAGCAGTTCTTC. This translates into CASRPLTRNEQFF.